This T cell receptor beta chain was documented in a study of cytomegalovirus exposure and HLA in healthy donors. Turning to this clone: The antigen is unknown.

It was healthy bone marrow donors who served as donors. The length of the CDR3 is 16 residues. Germline assignment: CDR1 MNHNS and CDR2 SASEGT. Trimming cost V 0 bases and J 2 bases; bases outside gene matches: 6. Findings of the study overall: Researchers reported in a later analysis that common viral pathogens appeared linked to several top clusters. For most TCR beta V segments, an earlier analysis put the productive rate at about 87% or about 30% of the time.

Primers: 60 Vbeta forward and 13 Jbeta reverse. Here immunoSEQ multiplex PCR was the method, and the copy in TCRdb shows in-frame clones only, minus some. Its table records some 75,000 clones. This chain uses TRBV6-1 with TRBJ1-2, with TRBD1 identical over 7 bases. The sequencing sample was made of PBMCs. This receptor was obtained from a boy younger than 18 in good health and CMV-seronegative. CDR3 sequence: CASSEALRGLNYGYTF. Here the CDR3 DNA reads TGTGCCAGCAGTGAAGCGCTGAGGGGGCTAAACTATGGCTACACCTTC.